This entry lists 30 T cell receptor beta chains sequenced from one sample in a study of regulatory T cells in long-lasting Graves disease. Building of the TCR beta libraries involved iRepertoire HTBI primers and Arm-PCR of CDR3 regions. TCRdb re-called the multiplex PCR reads through MiXCR, storing one row per CDR3 protein. Of roughly 500,000 distinct CDR3 sequences listed, roughly 21% are singletons. The time point is: persistent/refractory GD, antithyroid drugs over 5 years with positive TRAb. Isolated PBMC RNA provided the starting material for the TCR library. The material was peripheral blood mononuclear cells (PBMCs), obtained when the disease was refractory, from a patient treated with antithyroid drugs. The source is a female donor with Graves disease.

This clonotype came up once. The chain has TRBV6-9 and TRBJ1-1; D unclear. Germline V lookup: CDR1 MNHGY, CDR2 SVAAGI. V was trimmed by 3 bases and J by 6 bases, leaving 23 bases between them. The CDR3 length is 17 residues. This CDR3 reads CASSYSVIQITRAEAFF. CDR3 DNA: TGTGCCAGCAGTTACTCCGTGATCCAGATCACTAGGGCTGAAGCTTTCTTT.

This clonotype was found a few times. The genes are TRBV6-2 or TRBV6-3 and TRBJ2-7, with 9 nucleotides matching TRBD1. The V gene end was trimmed by 4 bases and the J gene end by 7 bases; junction bases not matched to a gene: 11. The CDR3 runs to 15 residues. CDR1 is MNHEY and CDR2 is SVGEGT in the germline V gene. The DNA of the CDR3 is TGTGCCAGCAGTTTTACAGGGGGCGGAGGTGGAGAGCAGTACTTC. Its protein is CASSFTGGGGGEQYF.

This clonotype was seen many times. The chain has TRBV6-1 and TRBJ2-7, with a weak D call TRBD1 (8 bases). V was shortened by 5 bases and J by 5 bases, with 22 bases between the two germline ends. Germline V gene data show CDR1 as MNHNS and CDR2 as SASEGT. The CDR3 is made up of 16 amino acids. The CDR3 loop reads CASSTTGGVRVDEQYF. The CDR3 DNA follows: TGTGCCAGCAGTACCACAGGGGGGGTGCGGGTGGACGAGCAGTACTTC.

This clonotype was counted between two and nine times. Because it lacks the conserved phenylalanine or tryptophan at the end, this CDR3 is likely a read error. The chain combines TRBV6-1 with TRBJ1-1; D is possibly TRBD1 (6 bases). The CDR3 consists of 12 residues. Germline loops: CDR1 MNHNS, CDR2 SASEGT. V lost 7 bases and J 5 bases, leaving 11 bases between the germline ends. This chain's CDR3 is CASNQGGTEAFL. The DNA for the CDR3 is TGTGCCAGCAACCAAGGGGGGACTGAAGCTTTCCTT.

This clonotype was seen repeatedly, ten times or more. The chain recombines TRBV12-3 or TRBV12-4 with TRBJ1-4; D is perhaps TRBD1 (5 bases). The CDR3 totals 14 residues. With 3 bases removed from V and 8 bases from J, the gap between germline ends came to 13 bases. In nucleotides, the CDR3 is TGTGCCAGCAGTTTTGGGGCCTCGGCGGAAAAACTGTTTTTT. Translation gives CASSFGASAEKLFF.

CDR3 region: CASSSPRPTGIYNEQFF. CDR3 DNA sequence: TGTGCCAGCAGTTCCCCAAGACCGACAGGGATCTACAATGAGCAGTTCTTC. The chain couples TRBV28 to TRBJ2-1; 7 bases are shared with TRBD1. With V trimmed by 4 bases and J by 3 bases, 12 bases remained unmatched. The germline CDR1 and CDR2 sequences are MDHEN and SYDVKM. The CDR3 is 17 amino acids.

The chain uses TRBV7-6 and TRBJ2-3; the match to TRBD2 covers 12 bases. This CDR3 region has 16 residues. Germline V CDR1 and CDR2: SGHVS, FNYEAQ. Trimming at V came to 5 bases and at J to 4 bases, leaving 7 bases not matched to a gene. For the CDR3, the DNA is TGTGCCAGCAGCACGCGACTAGCGGGAGACCCAGATACGCAGTATTTT. Protein sequence: CASSTRLAGDPDTQYF.

This clonotype was detected many times. V and J are TRBV29-1 and TRBJ1-1, with a weak D call TRBD1 (5 bases). Trimming pared 7 bases from V and 8 bases from J, leaving 23 bases between. Germline lookup yields CDR1 SQVTM and CDR2 ANQGSEA. The CDR3 has 14 residues. DNA of the CDR3: TGCAGCGCTAGGACAACCGGCACAACGTCAGAAGCTTTCTTT. Protein: CSARTTGTTSEAFF.

This clonotype was recorded many times. J is TRBJ2-7 and V is TRBV15, with 8 bases aligning to TRBD2. V shed 0 bases, J shed 4 bases, and the junction held 8 bases outside the gene matches. Germline V gene lookup returns CDR1 LNHNV and CDR2 YYDKDF (reference sequence). The CDR3 is made up of 16 amino acids. CDR3 residues: CATSRDWGGRRYEQYF. CDR3 bases: TGTGCCACCAGCAGAGATTGGGGCGGGAGGAGGTACGAGCAGTACTTC.

The chain employs TRBV7-9 and TRBJ2-5; the D is unclear. The CDR3 consists of 13 residues. Trimming shortened V by 4 bases and J by 7 bases, and 13 bases separated the two germline ends. CDR1 is SEHNR, CDR2 FQNEAQ, per germline (reference sequence). The CDR3 sequence is CASSSPHRGTQYF. As DNA, the CDR3 is TGTGCCAGCAGCTCTCCCCACCGTGGGACCCAGTACTTC. Full variable domain (outside the CDR3, taken from reference TRBV7-9 and TRBJ2-5): DTGVSQNPRHKITKRGQNVTFRCDPISEHNRLYWYRQTLGQGPEFLTYFQNEAQLEKSRLLSDRFSAERPKGSFSTLEIQRTEQGDSAMYLCASSSPHRGTQYFGPGTRLLVL.

This clonotype has ten or more counts. V and J are TRBV11-3 and TRBJ2-7; 7 positions match TRBD2. This CDR3 spans 15 amino acids. J gave up 6 bases and V 1 base, and 9 bases lay outside the gene matches. The germline CDR1 and CDR2 sequences are SGHNT and YENEEA. The CDR3 here is CASSLAGGALFEQYF. The CDR3 coding sequence is TGTGCCAGCAGCTTAGCGGGAGGTGCCCTTTTCGAGCAGTACTTC.

The chain joins TRBV5-6 to TRBJ1-2; D remains unclear. The CDR3 consists of 15 residues. The V and J ends lost 3 bases and 0 bases respectively, with 12 bases between them. CDR1 is SGHDT and CDR2 is YYEEEE in the germline V gene. The DNA of the CDR3 is TGTGCCAGCAGCTGGTGGTCGCTAACTAACTATGGCTACACCTTC. This sequence encodes CASSWWSLTNYGYTF.

This clonotype was seen many times. This chain joins TRBV7-9 and TRBJ2-5; D uncertain. CDR3 size: 12 residues. Germline CDR1 SEHNR, CDR2 FQNEAQ (reference sequence). The ends were cut back, 5 bases at V and 4 bases at J, with 8 bases in the middle. The CDR3 nucleotides are TGTGCCAGCAGCCTCCCGGGAGAGACCCAGTACTTC. Protein: CASSLPGETQYF. The complete variable domain, with remaining parts taken from reference TRBV7-9 and TRBJ2-5, reads DTGVSQNPRHKITKRGQNVTFRCDPISEHNRLYWYRQTLGQGPEFLTYFQNEAQLEKSRLLSDRFSAERPKGSFSTLEIQRTEQGDSAMYLCASSLPGETQYFGPGTRLLVL.

This clonotype came up many times. The rearrangement joins TRBV2 to TRBJ1-1; D is possibly TRBD1 (6 bases). Looked up from germline, CDR1 is SNHLY and CDR2 is FYNNEI. V dropped 1 base and J dropped 4 bases, with 13 bases sitting between them. The CDR3 is 15 residues long. The CDR3 spells CASSEEGVRGTEAFF. CDR3 bases: TGTGCCAGCAGTGAAGAGGGGGTCAGGGGCACTGAAGCTTTCTTT.

At least ten counts were recorded for this clonotype. The CDR3 reads CASSKTSGPYEQYF. CDR3 nucleotides: TGTGCCAGTAGTAAGACTAGCGGTCCCTACGAGCAGTACTTC. The chain is built from TRBV19 and TRBJ2-7, with TRBD2 matching 9 bases. V shed 4 bases, J shed 2 bases, and the junction held 3 bases outside the gene matches. CDR1 is LNHDA and CDR2 is SQIVND in the germline V gene (reference sequence). The CDR3 totals 14 residues.

About this clonotype itself: A clone one base away is much larger, so this may be a read error. The genes are TRBV6-7 and TRBJ2-7; a weak D match, TRBD2 (6 bases). Being an ORF, TRBV6-7 has a function that is uncertain. The CDR3 extends over 14 amino acids. CDR3 nucleotides: TGTGCCAGCAGTTGGCCCCGGGGGAATTACGAGCAGTGCTTC. This encodes CASSWPRGNYEQCF.

In its sample, this clonotype was seen many times. The V call is TRBV6-5, the J call TRBJ2-7; no reliable D call. This CDR3 comprises 17 residues. Trimming took off 2 bases at V and 1 base at J, with 18 bases between the two ends. Germline V CDR1 and CDR2: MNHEY, SVGAGI. The CDR3 loop is CASSYLTLAALSYEQYF. CDR3 in DNA: TGTGCCAGCAGTTACCTAACTTTGGCAGCTTTGTCCTACGAGCAGTACTTC.

The chain joins TRBV9 to TRBJ2-3; no clear D. The CDR3 has 16 residues. Trimming removed 0 bases at V and 0 bases at J, with 11 bases between. Germline CDR1 is SGDLS and CDR2 is YYNGEE. This CDR3 is CASSVEGRTSTDTQYF. The CDR3 DNA reads as TGTGCCAGCAGCGTAGAAGGACGCACTAGCACAGATACGCAGTATTTT.

This clonotype was counted at least ten times. Here the CDR3 DNA reads TGTGCCAGCAGCCAAGCCTCCGGGACAGCGGGGGAACCCCAGTACTTC. As protein: CASSQASGTAGEPQYF. The rearrangement links TRBV3-1 to TRBJ2-5, with D tentatively TRBD2 (8 bases). This CDR3 is 16 amino acids long. The V end lost 1 base, the J end lost 9 bases, and 21 bases lay between the germline ends. Per the germline V gene, CDR1 is LGHDT and CDR2 is YNNKEL (reference sequence).

The chain employs TRBV3-1 and TRBJ2-5, with D perhaps matching TRBD1 (5 bases). The CDR3 loop spans 14 amino acids. Trimming removed 0 bases from V and 5 bases from J, with 10 bases in between. The germline V gene has CDR1 LGHDT and CDR2 YNNKEL (reference sequence). The CDR3 sequence is CASSQEGDVETQYF. The CDR3 DNA reads as TGTGCCAGCAGCCAAGAAGGGGATGTCGAGACCCAGTACTTC.

This sequence joins TRBV7-9 and TRBJ2-2; D possibly corresponds to TRBD2 (7 bases). This CDR3 region has 15 residues. The V end was cut by 4 bases, the J end by 4 bases, with 13 bases between. The germline CDR1 and CDR2 sequences are SEHNR and FQNEAQ (reference sequence). The CDR3 sequence is CASSSYREGTGELFF. In nucleotides, the CDR3 is TGTGCCAGCAGCTCGTACAGGGAGGGCACCGGGGAGCTGTTTTTT.

J is TRBJ2-2 and V is TRBV7-9; 9 positions agree with TRBD2. Per germline, CDR1 SEHNR and CDR2 FQNEAQ (reference sequence). The CDR3 covers 18 residues. V lost 1 base, J lost 0 bases, and 6 bases stayed unmatched. CDR3 bases: TGTGCCAGCAGCTTAGGCCAACTAGCGGGTGCGAACACCGGGGAGCTGTTTTTT. Translation: CASSLGQLAGANTGELFF.

In its sample, this clonotype was seen many times. The chain carries TRBV20-1 and TRBJ1-2; D ambiguous. Trimming left V 6 bases short and J 6 bases short, with 11 bases between. Germline V gene data show CDR1 as DFQATT and CDR2 as SNEGSKA (reference sequence). This CDR3 comprises 11 residues. This CDR3 is CSAVRSDGYTF. The DNA of the CDR3 is TGCAGTGCCGTGCGGTCGGATGGCTACACCTTC.

V usage is TRBV9 and J usage is TRBJ2-5, with 11 bases aligning to TRBD2. Germline CDR1 and CDR2: SGDLS and YYNGEE. J gave up 5 bases and V 0 bases, and 12 bases lay outside the gene matches. The CDR3 has 18 residues. CDR3 nucleotides: TGTGCCAGCAGCGTAGGGGGCTTAGCGGGAGGGCCTTATGAGACCCAGTACTTC. Translated, it gives CASSVGGLAGGPYETQYF.

This rearrangement joins TRBV19 to TRBJ1-1, with D unclear. Germline V gene sequence: CDR1 LNHDA, CDR2 SQIVND (reference sequence). The CDR3 contains 13 residues. V was cut by 3 bases and J by 4 bases, with 9 bases left in between. CDR3 sequence reads: CASSISWITEAFF. The CDR3, as DNA: TGTGCCAGTAGTATTTCATGGATCACTGAAGCTTTCTTT.

This clonotype was detected only a few times. The V and J genes are TRBV19 and TRBJ1-1; D is possibly TRBD1 (5 bases). The CDR3 is 12 amino acids. V lost 7 bases to trimming and J lost 11 bases, with 17 bases between them. The V gene's germline CDR1 is LNHDA and CDR2 SQIVND (reference sequence). CDR3 sequence: CASTPYGGVAFF. The CDR3 DNA follows: TGTGCCAGTACCCCCTATGGGGGAGTTGCTTTCTTT. Based on the CDR3 plus reference TRBV19 and TRBJ1-1, the full variable domain is DGGITQSPKYLFRKEGQNVTLSCEQNLNHDAMYWYRQDPGQGLRLIYYSQIVNDFQKGDIAEGYSVSREKKESFPLTVTSAQKNPTAFYLCASTPYGGVAFFGQGTRLTVV.

This clonotype was counted a single time. The CDR3 DNA sequence: TGTGCCAGCAAGGGACTGTACACCGGGGAGCTGTTTTTT. The encoded protein is CASKGLYTGELFF. The V gene is TRBV2, the J gene TRBJ2-2; D is possibly TRBD2 (6 bases). V was trimmed by 7 bases and J by 3 bases, leaving 9 bases between them. The V gene's germline CDR1 is SNHLY and CDR2 FYNNEI. CDR3 length equals 13 residues.

The rearrangement links TRBV10-1 to TRBJ2-2; D might be TRBD2 (5 bases). The germline CDR1 and CDR2 sequences are WNHNN and SYGVQD (reference sequence). This CDR3 has 14 residues. Trimming took 0 bases from V and 6 from J, leaving 8 bases between them. The CDR3 reads CASSESEGPGELFF. The CDR3 DNA follows: TGCGCCAGCAGTGAGTCCGAGGGTCCCGGGGAGCTGTTTTTT.

This rearrangement joins TRBV20-1 to TRBJ1-5; D remains unclear. Germline CDR1 is DFQATT and CDR2 is SNEGSKA (reference sequence). The CDR3 loop spans 12 amino acids. CDR3 loop: CTAGKGNQPQHF. The DNA of the CDR3 is TGCACCGCGGGGAAAGGCAATCAGCCCCAGCATTTT.

This clonotype was counted between two and nine times. V is TRBV5-1 and J is TRBJ1-1, with TRBD1 matching over 9 bases. With 3 bases clipped from V and 4 bases from J, the junction kept 4 bases outside the gene matches. Germline values: CDR1 SGHRS, CDR2 YFSETQ. The CDR3 has 14 residues. In nucleotides, the CDR3 is TGCGCCAGCAGCTGGGGGACAGGGATCACTGAAGCTTTCTTT. This gives the protein CASSWGTGITEAFF.